This is a list of T cell receptor beta chains from one sample in a study of cytomegalovirus exposure and HLA in healthy donors. The assay was immunoSEQ multiplex PCR, and TCRdb's table has in-frame clones only and misses some. The sample holds 200,000 to 250,000 clones, around 85% seen once. Sequences were obtained from PBMCs. These receptors were obtained from a man in his forties or fifties in good health and CMV-seronegative. The CDR3 runs from the conserved cysteine through the conserved F or W. D genes are given only for firm matches. For some rows the clone size is stated as once, few or many, or as a class when expanded; others skip it.

d_gene	v_gene	j_gene	abundance	len	CDR3aa	CDR3nt
NA	TRBV7-9	TRBJ2-7	NA	16	CASSSRGGGTANEQYF	TGTGCCAGCAGCTCGAGGGGTGGCGGGACAGCGAACGAGCAGTACTTC
TRBD1	TRBV18	TRBJ2-7	NA	15	CASSPGTGGSYEQYF	TGTGCCAGCTCACCAGGGACAGGAGGCTCCTACGAGCAGTACTTC
TRBD2	TRBV5-1	TRBJ2-7	once	13	CASSPGGSYEQYF	TGCGCCAGCAGCCCGGGAGGCTCCTACGAGCAGTACTTC
TRBD2	TRBV7-3	TRBJ2-3	NA	18	CASSLTGRGLAGVDTQYF	TGTGCCAGCAGCTTAACGGGTCGGGGGCTAGCGGGCGTAGATACGCAGTATTTT
TRBD2	TRBV4-1	TRBJ2-7	NA	17	CASSQVSLAGVTYEQYF	TGCGCCAGCAGCCAAGTTTCCCTAGCGGGAGTTACCTACGAGCAGTACTTC
NA	TRBV16	TRBJ1-4	few	13	CASSQSLGEKLFF	TGTGCCAGCAGCCAATCCCTCGGGGAAAAACTGTTTTTT
NA	TRBV5-1	TRBJ2-1	NA	16	CASSLGGGNSYNEQFF	TGCGCCAGCAGCTTGGGCGGGGGCAACTCCTACAATGAGCAGTTCTTC
NA	TRBV6-1	TRBJ1-3	NA	15	CASSDKRASGNTIYF	TGTGCCAGCAGTGATAAGAGGGCCTCTGGAAACACCATATATTTT
TRBD1	TRBV9	TRBJ2-7	few	14	CASSEGQTPIEQYF	TGTGCCAGCAGCGAGGGACAGACTCCTATTGAGCAGTACTTC
NA	TRBV28	TRBJ2-5	NA	14	CASSFGGSIVTQYF	TGTGCCAGCAGTTTCGGAGGGTCTATCGTGACCCAGTACTTC
TRBD1	TRBV6-6	TRBJ2-5	NA	11	CASIQGATQYF	TGTGCCAGCATCCAGGGGGCGACCCAGTACTTC
NA	TRBV28	TRBJ2-3	NA	12	CASTQRADTQYF	TGTGCCAGCACCCAGAGGGCAGATACGCAGTATTTT
NA	TRBV27	TRBJ1-1	NA	14	CASTPDRISHEAFF	TGTGCCAGCACTCCTGACAGGATTTCCCATGAAGCTTTCTTT
TRBD1	TRBV28	TRBJ1-4	once	16	CASSGILRTGNEKLFF	TGTGCCAGCAGTGGCATCCTCAGGACAGGGAATGAAAAACTGTTTTTT
TRBD1	TRBV2	TRBJ1-1	NA	16	CASSAGTGRLNTEAFF	TGTGCCAGCAGTGCCGGGACAGGGCGGCTGAACACTGAAGCTTTCTTT
NA	TRBV10-3	TRBJ2-7	NA	14	CAIRGTPWGDEQYF	TGTGCCATCAGGGGGACTCCTTGGGGCGACGAGCAGTACTTC
NA	TRBV25-1	TRBJ2-3	NA	14	CASSESRGTDTQYF	TGTGCCAGCAGTGAATCCAGGGGCACAGATACGCAGTATTTT
NA	TRBV30	TRBJ1-2	NA	13	CAWSGTRAGGYTF	TGTGCCTGGAGTGGGACAAGGGCCGGCGGCTACACCTTC
TRBD2	TRBV28	TRBJ2-2	NA	15	CASSSPTSGIGELFF	TGTGCCAGCAGCTCACCTACTAGCGGGATCGGGGAGCTGTTTTTT
TRBD1	TRBV7-7	TRBJ1-4	NA	14	CASSAGTGPGKLFF	TGTGCCAGCAGCGCCGGGACAGGGCCCGGAAAACTGTTTTTT
TRBD1	TRBV5-1	TRBJ1-4	NA	14	CASSSSTGNEKLFF	TGCGCCAGCAGCTCCTCGACAGGGAATGAAAAACTGTTTTTT
TRBD1	TRBV5-1	TRBJ2-7	NA	13	CASVGQGSYEQYF	TGCGCCAGCGTCGGACAGGGGAGCTACGAGCAGTACTTC
TRBD2	TRBV11-2	TRBJ2-2	NA	18	CASSLGLAGELSTGELFF	TGTGCCAGCAGCTTAGGACTAGCGGGAGAGCTATCCACCGGGGAGCTGTTTTTT
TRBD1	TRBV19	TRBJ2-7	once	15	CASSSWDRGGHEQYF	TGTGCCAGTAGTTCATGGGACAGGGGCGGGCACGAGCAGTACTTC
NA	TRBV6-1	TRBJ2-7	NA	14	CASSEAGRSYEQYF	TGTGCCAGCAGTGAGGCAGGAAGGTCGTACGAGCAGTACTTC